The 5 T cell receptor beta chains presented below share a single source sample, sequenced in a study of Graves' ophthalmopathy and Graves' hyperthyroidism. Amplification of the TCR beta CDR3 regions used RNA transcripts (as template). The first round was an RT-PCR with HTBI primers, and the second round was a multiplex PCR. In TCRdb, the multiplex PCR reads were re-called with MiXCR into one record per CDR3 protein. The table lists around 1,200,000 distinct CDR3 sequences, around a third of them singletons, with over 8.5% in the top ten. Sequences were obtained from peripheral blood or thyroid tissue (not recorded which). The receptor set was obtained from an adult man with Graves' hyperthyroidism.

The chain employs TRBV7-9 and TRBJ2-7; D is ambiguous. Germline V gene data show CDR1 as SEHNR and CDR2 as FQNEAQ (reference sequence). The CDR3 is 14 residues long. V dropped 6 bases and J dropped 2 bases, with 14 bases sitting between them. The CDR3 DNA reads TGTGCCAGCAGTCCCCCCCGCGACCCCTACGAGCAGTACTTC. Amino acid sequence: CASSPPRDPYEQYF.

Of note for this clonotype: A much larger clone differs from this one at a single base, so this may be a read error. The V gene is TRBV5-1, the J gene TRBJ1-2; D possibly corresponds to TRBD1 (5 bases). Per the germline V gene, CDR1 is SGHRS and CDR2 is YFSETQ. The V and J ends lost 2 bases and 1 base respectively, with 12 bases between them. The length of the CDR3 is 15 residues. CDR3 nucleotide sequence: TGCGCCAGCAGCTTTGGGGCGGAGATTAACTATGGCTACACCTTC. Translated: CASSFGAEINYGYTF.

This chain joins TRBV6-6 and TRBJ2-5, with TRBD1 identical over 9 bases. Germline loops: CDR1 MNHNY, CDR2 SVGAGI (reference sequence). V gave up 6 bases and J gave up 4 bases; unmatched junction bases: 6. CDR3 size: 14 residues. This CDR3 is CASRIQGAAETQYF. The DNA of the CDR3 is TGTGCCAGCAGGATACAGGGGGCAGCAGAGACCCAGTACTTC.

This clonotype was recorded at least ten times. The genes are TRBV10-3 and TRBJ1-2, with D possibly matching TRBD1 (5 bases). With 4 bases removed from V and 8 bases from J, the gap between germline ends came to 14 bases. The germline CDR1 and CDR2 sequences are ENHRY and SYGVKD. The CDR3 totals 13 residues. CDR3 in amino acids: CAISAGPQGGYTF. As DNA, the CDR3 is TGTGCCATCAGTGCGGGACCCCAAGGGGGCTACACCTTC.

This clonotype was recorded at least ten times. V gene TRBV10-3 combines with J gene TRBJ2-7, with D perhaps assigned TRBD1 or TRBD2 (6 bases each). V shed 3 bases and J shed 3 bases, with 9 bases lying between them. The CDR3 spans 13 residues. The germline gives CDR1 ENHRY, CDR2 SYGVKD. DNA for the CDR3: TGTGCCATCAGTGATCGGGGGCTCTACGAGCAGTACTTC. It translates to CAISDRGLYEQYF.